This T cell receptor (beta chain) was identified in a study of neoadjuvant nivolumab and ipilimumab in lung cancer. About the research overall: The combination arm added day-1 ipilimumab 1 mg/kg to nivolumab 3 mg/kg on days 1, 15, 29. Overall study findings and caveats: TCR sequencing covered a small number of samples. Pretherapy blood TCR richness correlated positively with resected tumor richness. From pretherapy to surgery, tumor richness and clonality rose with dual therapy.

Clones were read by immunoSEQ multiplex PCR, and TCRdb kept only the in-frame ones, dropping some. The sample includes under 9,000 clones, around four fifths of them seen just once. CDR3 length equals 13 residues. V trimming: 4 bases; J trimming: 8 bases; junction bases outside the gene matches: 8. Per germline, CDR1 SGHKS and CDR2 YYEKEE (reference sequence). A note on this clone: Its antigen is as yet unknown.

This TCR was sampled from an adult with non-small cell lung cancer. Sequenced material: tumor tissue, taken after neoadjuvant nivolumab, alone or with ipilimumab, at or shortly before surgery. The chain couples TRBV5-5 to TRBJ1-2; 7 positions match TRBD1. In nucleotides, the CDR3 is TGTGCCAGCAGCGGCGCACAGGGGAACGGCTACACCTTC. Residues: CASSGAQGNGYTF. Drawing the rest from reference TRBV5-5 and TRBJ1-2, the complete variable domain is DAGVTQSPTHLIKTRGQQVTLRCSPISGHKSVSWYQQVLGQGPQFIFQYYEKEERGRGNFPDRFSARQFPNYSSELNVNALLLGDSALYLCASSGAQGNGYTFGSGTRLTVV.